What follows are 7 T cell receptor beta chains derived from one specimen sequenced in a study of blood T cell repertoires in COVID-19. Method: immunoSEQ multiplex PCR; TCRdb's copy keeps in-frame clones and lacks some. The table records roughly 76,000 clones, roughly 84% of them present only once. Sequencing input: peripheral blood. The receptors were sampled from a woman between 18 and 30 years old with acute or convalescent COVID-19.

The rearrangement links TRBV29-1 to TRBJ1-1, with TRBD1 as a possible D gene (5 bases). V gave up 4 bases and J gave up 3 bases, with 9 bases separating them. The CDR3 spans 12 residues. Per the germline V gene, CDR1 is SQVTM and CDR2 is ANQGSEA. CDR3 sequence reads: CSVVGGYTEAFF. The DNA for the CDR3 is TGCAGCGTTGTGGGGGGTTACACTGAAGCTTTCTTT.

CDR3 sequence (DNA): TGCAGCGTTGAAGTGTCTAGCGGGTCCACAGATACGCAGTATTTT. It is translated as CSVEVSSGSTDTQYF. The V call is TRBV29-1, the J call TRBJ2-3, with 8 bases that match TRBD2. This CDR3 comprises 15 residues. CDR1 and CDR2 from the germline V gene are SQVTM and ANQGSEA. The V and J ends lost 1 base and 2 bases, in that order; junction bases with no gene match: 5.

CDR3 sequence: CASTSTGTENSPLHF. The CDR3 region has the DNA TGCGCCAGCACCTCGACCGGGACAGAGAATTCACCCCTCCACTTT. The V and J genes are TRBV5-1 and TRBJ1-6, with 7 bases matching TRBD1. After removal of 6 bases from V and 7 bases from J, the junction contained 10 bases not matched to a gene. Germline CDR1 and CDR2: SGHRS and YFSETQ. The CDR3 spans 15 residues.

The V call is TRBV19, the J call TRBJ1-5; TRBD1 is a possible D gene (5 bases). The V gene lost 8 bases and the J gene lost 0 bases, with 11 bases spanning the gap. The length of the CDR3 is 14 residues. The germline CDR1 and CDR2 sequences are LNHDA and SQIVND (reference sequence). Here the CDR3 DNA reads TGTGCCAGTGGGAGGGACCATAGCAATCAGCCCCAGCATTTT. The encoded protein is CASGRDHSNQPQHF.

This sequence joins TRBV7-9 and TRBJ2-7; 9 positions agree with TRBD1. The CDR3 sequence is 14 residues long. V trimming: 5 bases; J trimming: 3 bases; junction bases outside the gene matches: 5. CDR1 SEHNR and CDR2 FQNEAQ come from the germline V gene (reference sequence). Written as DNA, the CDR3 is TGTGCCAGCAGCACCGGACAGGGGAGCTACGAGCAGTACTTC. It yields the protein CASSTGQGSYEQYF.

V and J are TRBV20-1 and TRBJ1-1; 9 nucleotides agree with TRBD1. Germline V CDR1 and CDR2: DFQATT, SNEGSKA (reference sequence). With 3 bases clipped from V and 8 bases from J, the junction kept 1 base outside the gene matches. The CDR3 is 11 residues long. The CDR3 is CSASGQGEAFF. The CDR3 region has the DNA TGCAGTGCTAGTGGACAGGGGGAAGCTTTCTTT.

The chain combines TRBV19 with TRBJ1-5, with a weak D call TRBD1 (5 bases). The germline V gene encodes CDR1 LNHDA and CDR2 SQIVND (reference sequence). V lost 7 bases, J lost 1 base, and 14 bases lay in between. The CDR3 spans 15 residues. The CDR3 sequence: CASIQTGGSNQPQHF. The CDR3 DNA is TGTGCCAGTATTCAAACGGGGGGGAGCAATCAGCCCCAGCATTTT.